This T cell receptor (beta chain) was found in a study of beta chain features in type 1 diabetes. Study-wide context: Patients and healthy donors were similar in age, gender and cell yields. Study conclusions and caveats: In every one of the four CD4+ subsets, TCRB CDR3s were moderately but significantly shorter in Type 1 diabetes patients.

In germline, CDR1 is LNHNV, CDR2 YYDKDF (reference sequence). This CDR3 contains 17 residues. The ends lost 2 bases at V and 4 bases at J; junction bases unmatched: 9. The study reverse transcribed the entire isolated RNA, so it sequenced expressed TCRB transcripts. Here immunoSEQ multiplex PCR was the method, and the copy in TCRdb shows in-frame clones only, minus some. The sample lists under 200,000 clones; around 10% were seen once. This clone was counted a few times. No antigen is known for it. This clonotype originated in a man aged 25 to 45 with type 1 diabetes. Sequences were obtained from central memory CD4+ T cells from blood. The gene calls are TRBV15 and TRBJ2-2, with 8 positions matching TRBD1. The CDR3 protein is CATSRTPGQVLTGELFF. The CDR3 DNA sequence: TGTGCCACCAGCAGAACTCCGGGACAGGTACTCACCGGGGAGCTGTTTTTT.